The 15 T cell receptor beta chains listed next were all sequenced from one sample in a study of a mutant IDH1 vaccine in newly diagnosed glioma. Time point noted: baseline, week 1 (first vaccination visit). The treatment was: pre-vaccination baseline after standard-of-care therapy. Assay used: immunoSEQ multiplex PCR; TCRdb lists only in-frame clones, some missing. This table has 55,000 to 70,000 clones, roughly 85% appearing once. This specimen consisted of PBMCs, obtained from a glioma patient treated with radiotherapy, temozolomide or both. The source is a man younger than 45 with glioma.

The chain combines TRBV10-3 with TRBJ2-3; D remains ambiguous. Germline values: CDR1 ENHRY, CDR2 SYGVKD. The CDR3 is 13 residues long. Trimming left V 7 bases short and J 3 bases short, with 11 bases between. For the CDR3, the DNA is TGTGCCATCACACCGGGCCAGACAGATACGCAGTATTTT. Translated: CAITPGQTDTQYF.

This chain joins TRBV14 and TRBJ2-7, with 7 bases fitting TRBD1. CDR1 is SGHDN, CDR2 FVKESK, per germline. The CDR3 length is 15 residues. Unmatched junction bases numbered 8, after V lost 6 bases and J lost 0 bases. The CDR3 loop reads CASSPGQSSSYEQYF. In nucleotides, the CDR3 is TGTGCCAGCAGTCCGGGACAGTCGAGCTCCTACGAGCAGTACTTC. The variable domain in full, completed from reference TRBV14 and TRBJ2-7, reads EAGVTQFPSHSVIEKGQTVTLRCDPISGHDNLYWYRRVMGKEIKFLLHFVKESKQDESGMPNNRFLAERTGGTYSTLKVQPAELEDSGVYFCASSPGQSSSYEQYFGPGTRLTVT.

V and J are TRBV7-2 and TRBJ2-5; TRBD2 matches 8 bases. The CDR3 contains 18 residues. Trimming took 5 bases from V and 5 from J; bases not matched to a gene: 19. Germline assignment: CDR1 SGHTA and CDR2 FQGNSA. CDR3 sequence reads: CASSRPAGGRMGGETQYF. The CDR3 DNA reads TGTGCCAGCAGCCGCCCGGCGGGGGGCCGCATGGGAGGTGAGACCCAGTACTTC.

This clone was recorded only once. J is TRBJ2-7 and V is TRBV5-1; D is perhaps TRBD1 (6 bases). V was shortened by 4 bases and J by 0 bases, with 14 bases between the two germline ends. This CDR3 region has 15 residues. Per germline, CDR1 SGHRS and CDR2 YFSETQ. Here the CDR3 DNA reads TGCGCCAGCAGCCGGAGACAGGACGTCTCCTACGAGCAGTACTTC. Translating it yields CASSRRQDVSYEQYF.

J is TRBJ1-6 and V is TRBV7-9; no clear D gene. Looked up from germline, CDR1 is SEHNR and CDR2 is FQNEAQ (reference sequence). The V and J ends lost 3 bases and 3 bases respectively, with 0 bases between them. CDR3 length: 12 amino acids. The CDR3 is CASSFYNSPLHF. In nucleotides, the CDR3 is TGTGCCAGCAGCTTCTATAATTCACCCCTCCACTTT. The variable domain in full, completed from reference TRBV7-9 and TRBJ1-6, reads DTGVSQNPRHKITKRGQNVTFRCDPISEHNRLYWYRQTLGQGPEFLTYFQNEAQLEKSRLLSDRFSAERPKGSFSTLEIQRTEQGDSAMYLCASSFYNSPLHFGNGTRLTVT.

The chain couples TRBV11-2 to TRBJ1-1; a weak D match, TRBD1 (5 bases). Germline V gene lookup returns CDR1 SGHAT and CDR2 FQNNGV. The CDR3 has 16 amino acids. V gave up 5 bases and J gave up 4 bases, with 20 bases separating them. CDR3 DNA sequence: TGTGCCAGCAGCCCCAAGAGACAATGGGGGAGCACTGAAGCTTTCTTT. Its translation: CASSPKRQWGSTEAFF.

The CDR3 is CAWSVKQGAGNTEAFF. CDR3 in DNA: TGTGCCTGGAGTGTAAAACAGGGGGCCGGGAACACTGAAGCTTTCTTT. The chain uses TRBV30 and TRBJ1-1; 9 positions agree with TRBD1. V lost 0 bases, J lost 1 base, and 6 bases stayed unmatched. The CDR3 length is 16 residues. Germline loops: CDR1 GTSNPN, CDR2 SVGIG (reference sequence).

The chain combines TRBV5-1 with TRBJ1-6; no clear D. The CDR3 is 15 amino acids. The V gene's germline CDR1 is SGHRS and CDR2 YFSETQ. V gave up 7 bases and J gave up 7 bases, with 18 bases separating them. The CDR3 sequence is CASRFVGSWNSPLHF. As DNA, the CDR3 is TGCGCCAGCCGATTTGTGGGCTCTTGGAATTCACCCCTCCACTTT.

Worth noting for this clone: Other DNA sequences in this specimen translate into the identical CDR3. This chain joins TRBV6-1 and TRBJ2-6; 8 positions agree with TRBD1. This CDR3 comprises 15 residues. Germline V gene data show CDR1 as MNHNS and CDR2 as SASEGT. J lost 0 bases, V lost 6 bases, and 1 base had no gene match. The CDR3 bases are TGTGCCAGCAGAACAGGGGGCTCTGGGGCCAACGTCCTGACTTTC. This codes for CASRTGGSGANVLTF.

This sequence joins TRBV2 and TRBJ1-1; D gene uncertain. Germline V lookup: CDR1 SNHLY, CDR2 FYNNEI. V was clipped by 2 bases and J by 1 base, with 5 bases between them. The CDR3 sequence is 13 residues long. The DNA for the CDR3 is TGTGCCAGCAGTGAAAAACAGAACACTGAAGCTTTCTTT. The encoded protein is CASSEKQNTEAFF.

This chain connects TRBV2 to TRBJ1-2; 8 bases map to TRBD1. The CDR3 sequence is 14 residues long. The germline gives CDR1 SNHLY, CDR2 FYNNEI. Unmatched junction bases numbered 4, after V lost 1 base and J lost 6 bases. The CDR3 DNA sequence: TGTGCCAGCAGTGAAGACAGGGGGTGGGATGGCTACACCTTC. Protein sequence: CASSEDRGWDGYTF.

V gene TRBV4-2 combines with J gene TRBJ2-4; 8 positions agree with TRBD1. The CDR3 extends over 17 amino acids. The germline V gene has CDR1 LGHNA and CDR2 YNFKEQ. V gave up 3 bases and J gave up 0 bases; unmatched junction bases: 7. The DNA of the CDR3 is TGTGCCAGCAGCCAGGACGGACAGGGTAAAGCCAAAAACATTCAGTACTTC. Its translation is CASSQDGQGKAKNIQYF.

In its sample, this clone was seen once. The DNA of the CDR3 is TGCAGTGCTAGGTGGTTGAGTGGCTACACCTTC. This codes for CSARWLSGYTF. The chain couples TRBV20-1 to TRBJ1-2; D unresolved. The CDR3 is made up of 11 amino acids. V was shortened by 3 bases and J by 7 bases, with 9 bases between the two germline ends. The germline CDR1 and CDR2 sequences are DFQATT and SNEGSKA (reference sequence).

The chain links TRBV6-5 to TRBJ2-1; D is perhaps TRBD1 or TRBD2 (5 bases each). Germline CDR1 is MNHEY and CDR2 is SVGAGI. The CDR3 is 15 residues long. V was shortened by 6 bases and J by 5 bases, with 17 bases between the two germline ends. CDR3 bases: TGTGCCAGCAGGTTGGGACCACAGCGGCACAATGAGCAGTTCTTC. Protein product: CASRLGPQRHNEQFF.

The CDR3 DNA sequence: TGCGCCAGCAGCTTGGCTCGTACAGGGGGCTTAGATGAGCAGTTCTTC. Translated: CASSLARTGGLDEQFF. The chain couples TRBV5-1 to TRBJ2-1, with 9 positions matching TRBD1. In germline, CDR1 is SGHRS, CDR2 YFSETQ. J gave up 8 bases and V 0 bases, and 9 bases lay outside the gene matches. The CDR3 loop spans 16 amino acids.